This T cell receptor beta chain is drawn from a study of shared clonotypes between healthy human individuals. The CDR3 extends over 15 amino acids. The V gene lost 0 bases and the J gene lost 0 bases, with 10 bases spanning the gap. Germline V gives CDR1 SGHRS, CDR2 YFSETQ. On this clone itself: The antigen is unknown.

Findings of the study overall: The represented genetic and exposure-history diversity was limited by the small number of donors.

Investigators spread the genomic DNA of each subset evenly over several immunoSEQ plates. Profiled with immunoSEQ multiplex PCR; TCRdb holds only in-frame clones, not every one. The table has around 2.3 million clones, under 97% seen once; the top ten hold 0.1% to 0.15%. The TCR comes from a man younger than 35 in good health. Material for sequencing was naive CD4+ T cells sorted from blood. Subset: CD45RA+ positively selected. The V and J genes are TRBV5-1 and TRBJ2-7; the D is unclear. The CDR3 loop reads CASSLDNLSSYEQYF. The CDR3 DNA reads as TGCGCCAGCAGCTTGGACAACCTAAGCTCCTACGAGCAGTACTTC.